This passage covers 31 T cell receptor beta chains from one sample sequenced in a study of blood T cell repertoires in COVID-19. Some clones are missing from TCRdb's copy, which holds only in-frame ones; the method was immunoSEQ multiplex PCR. Here the sample spans about 250,000 clones, approximately 90% being singletons. The material sequenced was PBMCs or T cells enriched from blood (not recorded which). Source of these receptors: a woman aged 18-29 years who had recovered from COVID-19.

The chain combines TRBV6-6 with TRBJ1-6, with no clear D. The CDR3 runs 15 residues. Looked up from germline, CDR1 is MNHNY and CDR2 is SVGAGI (reference sequence). Trimming removed 0 bases from V and 8 bases from J, with 11 bases in between. DNA of the CDR3: TGTGCCAGCAGTTACTCGAACGGGGTTGATTCACCCCTCCACTTT. This translates into CASSYSNGVDSPLHF.

This chain links TRBV27 with TRBJ2-1; 9 bases are shared with TRBD2. In germline, CDR1 is MNHEY, CDR2 SMNVEV (reference sequence). The CDR3 length is 15 residues. The V segment lost 2 bases and the J segment 2 bases; nucleotides outside the gene matches: 1. The CDR3 DNA follows: TGTGCCAGCAGTTTAAGCGGGGGGCCCTACAATGAGCAGTTCTTC. Translating it yields CASSLSGGPYNEQFF.

V gene TRBV6-2 or TRBV6-3 combines with J gene TRBJ1-2, with TRBD1 matching 8 bases. CDR3 length: 16 residues. Trimming at V came to 4 bases and at J to 2 bases, leaving 9 bases not matched to a gene. Germline V gives CDR1 MNHEY, CDR2 SVGEGT. For the CDR3, the DNA is TGTGCCAGCAGTTCGGACAGGGTCTCGGGGAACTATGGCTACACCTTC. Translated, it gives CASSSDRVSGNYGYTF.

V usage is TRBV11-1 and J usage is TRBJ2-4; 9 nucleotides align to TRBD2. CDR1 and CDR2 (germline): SGHAT, FQDESV (reference sequence). CDR3 length: 16 residues. After removal of 2 bases from V and 0 bases from J, the junction contained 2 bases not matched to a gene. Here the CDR3 reads CASSLTAGGAKNIQYF. The CDR3 DNA follows: TGTGCCAGCAGCTTAACAGCGGGGGGAGCCAAAAACATTCAGTACTTC.

This clone was seen once. CDR3: CASTRSRDRGQKNIQYF. In DNA, the CDR3 is TGTGCCAGCACCCGGAGCCGGGACAGGGGACAGAAAAACATTCAGTACTTC. The chain is built from TRBV5-6 and TRBJ2-4; 10 nucleotides match TRBD1. Losses at the gene ends were 6 bases for V and 4 bases for J; bases not matched to a gene: 13. The length of the CDR3 is 17 residues. Germline V lookup: CDR1 SGHDT, CDR2 YYEEEE.

V and J are TRBV12-3 or TRBV12-4 and TRBJ1-1; 7 bases align to TRBD1. After removal of 5 bases from V and 11 bases from J, the junction contained 8 bases not matched to a gene. CDR3 length: 12 amino acids. In nucleotides, the CDR3 is TGTGCCAGCAGTCCTTTCACCAGGGGGGCTTTCTTT. Its translation is CASSPFTRGAFF.

The V gene is TRBV30, the J gene TRBJ1-2; 7 nucleotides line up with TRBD1. V lost 0 bases and J lost 6; bases outside the gene matches: 13. This CDR3 region has 16 residues. CDR1 and CDR2 (germline): GTSNPN, SVGIG (reference sequence). The CDR3 spells CAWSVHYLTGLDGYTF. DNA of the CDR3: TGTGCCTGGAGTGTTCATTATCTGACAGGGCTTGATGGCTACACCTTC. Full variable domain (rest looked up from reference TRBV30 and TRBJ1-2): SQTIHQWPATLVQPVGSPLSLECTVEGTSNPNLYWYRQAAGRGLQLLFYSVGIGQISSEVPQNLSASRPQDRQFILSSKKLLLSDSGFYLCAWSVHYLTGLDGYTFGSGTRLTVV.

The chain combines TRBV19 with TRBJ2-1, with 7 positions matching TRBD2. The CDR3 is 14 amino acids. CDR1 and CDR2 (germline): LNHDA, SQIVND (reference sequence). Trimming took 3 bases from V and 6 from J; bases not matched to a gene: 5. In nucleotides, the CDR3 is TGTGCCAGTAGTATTTCGGCGGGGGTCAATGAGCAGTTCTTC. Protein: CASSISAGVNEQFF.

The chain couples TRBV4-1 to TRBJ1-1; D possibly corresponds to TRBD1 (5 bases). Trimming removed 4 bases at V and 6 bases at J, with 12 bases between. Germline assignment: CDR1 MGHRA and CDR2 YSYEKL. This CDR3 has 13 amino acids. The chain's CDR3 is CASSLVSRAEAFF. In nucleotides, the CDR3 is TGCGCCAGCAGCCTAGTCTCCAGGGCTGAAGCTTTCTTT.

CDR3 region: CASRSWGQGVSYNEQFF. CDR3 in DNA: TGTGCCAGCAGGTCATGGGGACAGGGGGTCTCCTACAATGAGCAGTTCTTC. V gene TRBV7-8 combines with J gene TRBJ2-1, with 11 bases matching TRBD1. V was pared by 6 bases and J by 0 bases, with 7 bases of the junction left unmatched. CDR3 length equals 17 residues. Germline CDR1 SGHVS, CDR2 FQNEAQ.

The chain couples TRBV6-1 to TRBJ2-7; 9 bases are shared with TRBD2. CDR1 is MNHNS, CDR2 SASEGT, per germline. This CDR3 has 14 amino acids. V was clipped by 6 bases and J by 2 bases; unmatched bases: 5. The CDR3 bases are TGTGCCAGCAGGGCTAGCGGGGCGCCCTACGAGCAGTACTTC. Protein sequence: CASRASGAPYEQYF.

Here the CDR3 DNA reads TGCGCCAGCAGCTTGGCTAGCGGGGGCCCCTACGAGCAGTACTTC. Its protein is CASSLASGGPYEQYF. The chain couples TRBV5-1 to TRBJ2-7; TRBD2 matches at 10 bases. V trimming: 0 bases; J trimming: 2 bases; junction bases outside the gene matches: 2. Germline V gene data show CDR1 as SGHRS and CDR2 as YFSETQ. CDR3 size: 15 residues.

The V gene is TRBV11-2, the J gene TRBJ2-6, with 12 bases lining up with TRBD1. This CDR3 contains 19 residues. Losses at the gene ends were 4 bases for V and 0 bases for J; bases not matched to a gene: 7. Germline CDR1 SGHAT, CDR2 FQNNGV. This chain's CDR3 is CASSSPGTGGTSGANVLTF. Here the CDR3 DNA reads TGTGCCAGCAGCTCCCCCGGGACAGGGGGCACCTCTGGGGCCAACGTCCTGACTTTC. The whole variable domain, filled in from reference TRBV11-2 and TRBJ2-6, reads EAGVAQSPRYKIIEKRQSVAFWCNPISGHATLYWYQQILGQGPKLLIQFQNNGVVDDSQLPKDRFSAERLKGVDSTLKIQPAKLEDSAVYLCASSSPGTGGTSGANVLTFGAGSRLTVL.

The CDR3 DNA is TGCGCCAGCAGTGACAGGTCGAACACTGAAGCTTTCTTT. Residues: CASSDRSNTEAFF. The chain couples TRBV10-1 to TRBJ1-1, with D hard to call. Trimming cost V 3 bases and J 1 base, with 6 bases left between them. This CDR3 spans 13 amino acids. Germline V gene sequence: CDR1 WNHNN, CDR2 SYGVQD (reference sequence).

V is TRBV29-1 and J is TRBJ2-1, with a possible D match to TRBD1 (8 bases). CDR3 length: 14 residues. V was trimmed by 7 bases and J by 5 bases, leaving 18 bases between them. Per the germline V gene, CDR1 is SQVTM and CDR2 is ANQGSEA. The CDR3 DNA reads as TGCAGCGCCGTCGGACAGGGAGGGAACAATGAGCAGTTCTTC. Residues: CSAVGQGGNNEQFF.

In nucleotides, the CDR3 is TGCGCCAGCAGCCGAGGGACAGATCTAGCCAAAAACATTCAGTACTTC. Translated, it gives CASSRGTDLAKNIQYF. The chain couples TRBV10-1 to TRBJ2-4; 7 nucleotides agree with TRBD1. Germline assignment: CDR1 WNHNN and CDR2 SYGVQD (reference sequence). CDR3 length equals 16 residues. After removal of 6 bases from V and 0 bases from J, the junction contained 8 bases not matched to a gene.

In nucleotides, the CDR3 is TGTGCCACCAGTGATGGGGCAGACCTACGAGGGCAGTACTTC. Amino acids: CATSDGADLRGQYF. V is TRBV24-1 and J is TRBJ2-7; TRBD1 might be the D (5 bases). The CDR3 consists of 14 residues. V was cut by 3 bases and J by 9 bases, with 17 bases left in between. The germline gives CDR1 KGHDR, CDR2 SFDVKD.

The J gene is TRBJ1-2, the V gene TRBV28; D gene uncertain. Germline loops: CDR1 MDHEN, CDR2 SYDVKM. Trimming stripped 5 bases from V and 5 bases from J, with 15 bases between. The CDR3 contains 14 residues. CDR3 sequence: CASSPLLQIYGYTF. The CDR3 DNA reads TGTGCCAGCAGTCCCCTGTTACAGATTTATGGCTACACCTTC.

V is TRBV27 and J is TRBJ1-2, with D perhaps TRBD1 (5 bases). Germline values: CDR1 MNHEY, CDR2 SMNVEV (reference sequence). Between the trimmed V and J ends, which lost 6 bases and 7 bases, there was a span of 21 bases. This CDR3 contains 15 residues. CDR3 DNA: TGTGCCAGCAGAGGAAGTATCCAGGGTCCGGGTGGCTACACCTTC. Residues: CASRGSIQGPGGYTF.

This clone was seen only once. V usage is TRBV6-6 and J usage is TRBJ1-5, with no clear D. Looked up from germline, CDR1 is MNHNY and CDR2 is SVGAGI (reference sequence). V dropped 0 bases and J dropped 2 bases, with 8 bases sitting between them. CDR3 length: 15 amino acids. The CDR3 is CASSYSMQGNQPQHF. The CDR3 DNA reads as TGTGCCAGCAGTTACTCGATGCAGGGCAATCAGCCCCAGCATTTT.

V usage is TRBV6-5 and J usage is TRBJ1-6, with 7 nucleotides matching TRBD1. V lost 0 bases to trimming and J lost 7 bases; unmatched junction nucleotides: 6. The CDR3 is made up of 16 amino acids. Germline lookup yields CDR1 MNHEY and CDR2 SVGAGI. The CDR3, as DNA: TGTGCCAGCAGTTACTCGGCGGCAGGGGGGAATTCACCCCTCCACTTT. This encodes CASSYSAAGGNSPLHF.

This clone has only one observation. This chain connects TRBV14 to TRBJ1-6, with D tentatively TRBD1 (5 bases). Germline-derived CDR1 and CDR2 are SGHDN and FVKESK. The germline V and J ends were trimmed by 4 bases and 0 bases, with 13 bases remaining between them. There are 17 residues in the CDR3. CDR3 loop: CASSLRGISSYNSPLHF. The CDR3 DNA reads as TGTGCCAGCAGCCTAAGGGGCATAAGCTCCTATAATTCACCCCTCCACTTT. The full variable domain, in which reference TRBV14 and TRBJ1-6 provide the parts outside the CDR3, is EAGVTQFPSHSVIEKGQTVTLRCDPISGHDNLYWYRRVMGKEIKFLLHFVKESKQDESGMPNNRFLAERTGGTYSTLKVQPAELEDSGVYFCASSLRGISSYNSPLHFGNGTRLTVT.

The chain is built from TRBV28 and TRBJ1-2, with 8 bases identical to TRBD1. Germline V gives CDR1 MDHEN, CDR2 SYDVKM. The CDR3 is made up of 16 amino acids. The J segment lost 6 bases and the V segment lost 3 bases, leaving 12 bases of the junction unmatched. The CDR3 loop is CASSFLGQGTYHGYTF. DNA of the CDR3: TGTGCCAGCAGTTTCCTCGGACAGGGCACATACCATGGCTACACCTTC.

V is TRBV27 and J is TRBJ2-1; the D is unclear. Germline CDR1 is MNHEY and CDR2 is SMNVEV (reference sequence). Trimming took 0 bases from V and 5 from J, leaving 17 bases between them. This CDR3 is 17 amino acids long. The CDR3 loop is CASSLSSSQQPHNEQFF. CDR3 in DNA: TGTGCCAGCAGTTTATCGTCATCCCAACAGCCCCACAATGAGCAGTTCTTC.

The V gene is TRBV28, the J gene TRBJ2-2; 8 bases agree with TRBD1. The CDR3 length is 14 residues. V gave up 10 bases and J gave up 2 bases; unmatched junction bases: 6. Germline CDR1 reads MDHEN; CDR2 reads SYDVKM. CDR3: CATSDRVNTGELFF. The CDR3 DNA reads TGTGCCACCTCGGACAGGGTAAACACCGGGGAGCTGTTTTTT.

The chain is built from TRBV6-1 and TRBJ1-5; 8 bases are shared with TRBD1. The CDR3 extends over 14 amino acids. V lost 3 bases to trimming and J lost 5 bases; unmatched junction nucleotides: 3. The V gene's germline CDR1 is MNHNS and CDR2 SASEGT. The CDR3 DNA is TGTGCCAGCAGTGAGAGGGGACAGGATCAGCCCCAGCATTTT. Translation gives CASSERGQDQPQHF.

The CDR3: CASSLAPGTGYGYTF. CDR3 nucleotides: TGCGCCAGCAGCTTGGCCCCCGGGACAGGGTATGGCTACACCTTC. The rearrangement uses TRBV5-1 and TRBJ1-2; 9 nucleotides agree with TRBD1. J was trimmed by 5 bases and V by 0 bases; bases with no gene match: 5. This CDR3 is 15 amino acids long. Germline CDR1 is SGHRS and CDR2 is YFSETQ.

The J gene is TRBJ2-3, the V gene TRBV3-1 (or the pseudogene TRBV3-2); D possibly corresponds to TRBD2 (5 bases). The CDR3 is made up of 16 amino acids. In germline, CDR1 is LGHDT, CDR2 YNNKEL (reference sequence). V was trimmed by 1 base and J by 0 bases, leaving 11 bases between them. CDR3: CASSQVGEPSTDTQYF. CDR3 DNA sequence: TGTGCCAGCAGCCAAGTCGGGGAGCCTAGCACAGATACGCAGTATTTT.

The chain couples TRBV28 to TRBJ1-2; tentatively, D is TRBD1 (6 bases). CDR3 size: 14 residues. Germline-derived CDR1 and CDR2 are MDHEN and SYDVKM. Trimming cost V 1 base and J 8 bases, with 14 bases left between them. The CDR3 nucleotides are TGTGCCAGCAGTTTATACGGGGGGGCGGAAGGCTACACCTTC. Its translation: CASSLYGGAEGYTF.

The chain links TRBV7-2 to TRBJ2-1; 7 nucleotides line up with TRBD2. CDR1 and CDR2 from the germline V gene are SGHTA and FQGNSA. J gave up 5 bases and V 3 bases, and 7 bases lay outside the gene matches. The CDR3 sequence is 15 residues long. For the CDR3, the DNA is TGTGCCAGCAGCTTTAGCGGGTTAACTCACAATGAGCAGTTCTTC. Its translation: CASSFSGLTHNEQFF. Variable domain in full (rest from reference TRBV7-2 and TRBJ2-1): GAGVSQSPSNKVTEKGKDVELRCDPISGHTALYWYRQSLGQGLEFLIYFQGNSAPDKSGLPSDRFSAERTGGSVSTLTIQRTQQEDSAVYLCASSFSGLTHNEQFFGPGTRLTVL.

The V gene is TRBV19, the J gene TRBJ1-5; 8 bases align to TRBD1. The CDR3 consists of 15 residues. Germline trimming cut 5 bases from V and 4 bases from J; bases unmatched to any gene: 7. Per germline, CDR1 LNHDA and CDR2 SQIVND (reference sequence). CDR3 coding DNA: TGTGCCAGTAGTGCCCGCGACAGGGGAAATCAGCCCCAGCATTTT. Encoded protein: CASSARDRGNQPQHF.